The clone carrying this TCR beta chain has a count of ten or more. V lost 1 base, J lost 3 bases, and 15 bases lay in between. Per germline, CDR1 DFQATT and CDR2 SNEGSKA (reference sequence). The CDR3 spans 15 residues. Amplification yielded TCR beta CDR3 regions, with RNA transcripts as the source. Using the HTBI primer set, a first-round RT-PCR was run on the TCR CDR3. TCRdb ran MiXCR on the multiplex PCR reads and lists one entry per CDR3 protein. The table has around 450,000 distinct CDR3 sequences, roughly 13% seen once. This sample was included in a study of T cells in Graves' hyperthyroidism and ophthalmopathy.

The sequenced sample consisted of blood. This sequence originates from a young woman with Graves' hyperthyroidism. The chain is built from TRBV20-1 and TRBJ1-1; D unresolved. DNA of the CDR3: TGCAGTGCTAGAGTGGTTGCCCGAGGCGACACTGAAGCTTTCTTT. As protein: CSARVVARGDTEAFF.